This passage covers 20 T cell receptor beta chains from one sample sequenced in a study of T-cell reconstitution after alpha-beta-depleted transplantation in children. Unique molecular identifiers featured in how the TCRbeta library was prepared. From the PCR reads, TCRdb called clonotypes with MiXCR, one entry per CDR3 protein. The profile covers about a million distinct CDR3 sequences, with about 29% appearing a single time and approximately 30% taken by the ten largest. This material consisted of PBMCs, mostly from graft donor cells, taken 360 days after TCRalphabeta/CD19-depleted stem cell transplant. The receptors were sampled from a boy in the first two years of life who had a stem cell transplant for SCID, so the T cells may come from the graft donor.

This rearrangement joins TRBV4-2 to TRBJ1-4; D is perhaps TRBD1 (5 bases). The CDR3 is 15 amino acids. V was shortened by 5 bases and J by 8 bases, with 18 bases between the two germline ends. Germline V lookup: CDR1 LGHNA, CDR2 YNFKEQ. The CDR3 loop reads CASSGDLGHEEKLFF. The CDR3 DNA reads as TGTGCCAGCAGCGGGGACCTCGGCCATGAAGAAAAACTGTTTTTT.

The table lists this clonotype with a few counts. The chain carries TRBV4-1 and TRBJ2-4; maybe TRBD1 (7 bases). This CDR3 is 18 amino acids long. The germline V and J ends were trimmed by 2 bases and 6 bases, with 23 bases remaining between them. Germline CDR1 is MGHRA and CDR2 is YSYEKL. The CDR3 coding sequence is TGCGCCAGCAGCCAAAGAGGAGGGGGCGTCGTGGGGGTAAACATTCAGTACTTC. It encodes CASSQRGGGVVGVNIQYF.

The chain joins TRBV9 to TRBJ1-1; possibly TRBD1 for D (5 bases). V gave up 0 bases and J gave up 0 bases, with 6 bases separating them. Looked up from germline, CDR1 is SGDLS and CDR2 is YYNGEE. The CDR3 loop spans 14 amino acids. The CDR3 coding sequence is TGTGCCAGCAGCGTAGAGGGGATGAACACTGAAGCTTTCTTT. This gives the protein CASSVEGMNTEAFF.

The gene calls are TRBV4-1 and TRBJ2-1, with unresolved D. V lost 1 base and J 0 bases, leaving 10 bases between the germline ends. The CDR3 consists of 16 residues. The germline V gene has CDR1 MGHRA and CDR2 YSYEKL. CDR3 nucleotide sequence: TGCGCCAGCAGCCAAGTATCTGTTAGCTCCTACAATGAGCAGTTCTTC. Protein sequence: CASSQVSVSSYNEQFF.

This clonotype turned up a few times. J is TRBJ1-3 and V is TRBV5-6; D remains unclear. CDR3 length equals 13 residues. Trimming removed 2 bases from V and 4 bases from J, with 7 bases in between. Per germline, CDR1 SGHDT and CDR2 YYEEEE. The CDR3 DNA reads TGTGCCAGCAGCTTAGGACGGGGAAACACCATATATTTT. This codes for CASSLGRGNTIYF.

The CDR3 DNA reads TGTGCCAGCAGTGAAGGAGGGAAGTCCTACGAGCAGTACTTC. This encodes CASSEGGKSYEQYF. This sequence joins TRBV6-1 and TRBJ2-7, with D maybe TRBD2 (5 bases). V lost 1 base and J lost 1, with 8 bases in between. The germline V gene has CDR1 MNHNS and CDR2 SASEGT. The CDR3 runs to 14 residues.

This clonotype was detected a few times. This chain joins TRBV4-1 and TRBJ2-5, with 11 bases matching TRBD2. The trim removed 6 bases at V and 4 bases at J, leaving 13 bases unmatched. This CDR3 has 17 amino acids. The V gene's germline CDR1 is MGHRA and CDR2 YSYEKL. The CDR3 reads CASRSSLAGGLRETQYF. Written as DNA, the CDR3 is TGCGCCAGCAGATCCTCCCTAGCGGGGGGCCTAAGAGAGACCCAGTACTTC.

This chain links TRBV7-2 with TRBJ2-7; D could derive from TRBD1 or TRBD2 (5 bases each). The CDR3 has 14 residues. Trimming removed 5 bases from V and 5 bases from J, with 16 bases in between. The V gene's germline CDR1 is SGHTA and CDR2 FQGNSA. Here the CDR3 reads CASSTRGLVNEQYF. Here the CDR3 DNA reads TGTGCCAGCAGCACCCGGGGCCTTGTGAACGAGCAGTACTTC.

The chain employs TRBV29-1 and TRBJ2-5; D remains unclear. Trimming left V 6 bases short and J 3 bases short, with 11 bases between. CDR3 size: 12 residues. The germline V gene encodes CDR1 SQVTM and CDR2 ANQGSEA. Written as DNA, the CDR3 is TGCAGCGTCTTAACTATCAAAGAGACCCAGTACTTC. It translates to CSVLTIKETQYF. Together with reference TRBV29-1 and TRBJ2-5, the CDR3 gives the full variable domain: SAVISQKPSRDICQRGTSLTIQCQVDSQVTMMFWYRQQPGQSLTLIATANQGSEATYESGFVIDKFPISRPNLTFSTLTVSNMSPEDSSIYLCSVLTIKETQYFGPGTRLLVL.

The V call is TRBV10-3, the J call TRBJ2-2; 8 bases align to TRBD1. Germline CDR1 is ENHRY and CDR2 is SYGVKD. V dropped 4 bases and J dropped 4; count of bases not matched to a gene: 8. The CDR3 totals 16 residues. For the CDR3, the DNA is TGTGCCATCAGTGGGTTGGGACAGGTCGCCACCGGGGAGCTGTTTTTT. It specifies CAISGLGQVATGELFF.

The chain combines TRBV7-2 with TRBJ1-3; maybe TRBD1 (6 bases). Germline CDR1 is SGHTA and CDR2 is FQGNSA. V was cut by 3 bases and J by 2 bases, with 8 bases left in between. The length of the CDR3 is 14 residues. Here the CDR3 reads CASSFTGTGNTIYF. The CDR3 DNA sequence: TGTGCCAGCAGCTTTACAGGGACTGGAAACACCATATATTTT.

J is TRBJ2-7 and V is TRBV7-2, with 7 bases fitting TRBD1. The V and J ends lost 2 bases and 7 bases, in that order; junction bases with no gene match: 8. CDR3 length equals 14 residues. From germline, CDR1 is SGHTA and CDR2 FQGNSA. CDR3 residues: CASSLSTGRREQYF. The CDR3 bases are TGTGCCAGCAGCTTATCGACAGGGCGGAGGGAGCAGTACTTC.

This clonotype has just a few counts. The chain has TRBV10-1 and TRBJ2-3; D may match TRBD1 or TRBD2 (5 bases each). The germline gives CDR1 WNHNN, CDR2 SYGVQD (reference sequence). V lost 0 bases, J lost 0 bases, and 10 bases lay in between. This CDR3 region has 16 residues. In DNA form, the CDR3 reads TGCGCCAGCAGTGAGTCTAGGGGCGGGAGCACAGATACGCAGTATTTT. The encoded protein is CASSESRGGSTDTQYF.

The J gene is TRBJ2-1, the V gene TRBV6-5; 7 bases agree with TRBD2. Trimming removed 3 bases from V and 4 bases from J; junction bases left unmatched: 9. The CDR3 is 16 amino acids. Germline CDR1 and CDR2: MNHEY and SVGAGI. The CDR3 here is CASSYSAGELYNEQFF. The DNA for the CDR3 is TGTGCCAGCAGTTATTCTGCGGGAGAGTTATACAATGAGCAGTTCTTC.

There are a few counts of this clonotype. J is TRBJ1-5 and V is TRBV6-5; D unclear. The V end was cut by 0 bases, the J end by 6 bases, with 9 bases between. The germline V gene has CDR1 MNHEY and CDR2 SVGAGI. There are 14 residues in the CDR3. The CDR3 here is CASSYSGWSQPQHF. The DNA for the CDR3 is TGTGCCAGCAGTTACTCGGGTTGGAGTCAGCCCCAGCATTTT.

The table lists this clonotype with a few counts. This chain joins TRBV6-5 and TRBJ1-6, with D uncertain. The CDR3 is 16 amino acids. CDR1 and CDR2 from the germline V gene are MNHEY and SVGAGI. Trimming removed 2 bases at V and 4 bases at J, with 12 bases between. CDR3 region: CASSYGRRGYNSPLHF. The CDR3 DNA follows: TGTGCCAGCAGTTACGGCCGCCGGGGATATAATTCACCCCTCCACTTT.

This clonotype was seen a few times. The chain recombines TRBV20-1 with TRBJ2-7; no definite D call. Per germline, CDR1 DFQATT and CDR2 SNEGSKA (reference sequence). V lost 1 base and J 3 bases, leaving 7 bases between the germline ends. This CDR3 contains 12 residues. CDR3 loop: CSARGSGYEQYF. CDR3 DNA: TGCAGTGCTAGAGGGTCCGGCTACGAGCAGTACTTC.

This clonotype showed up just a few times. The genes are TRBV12-3 or TRBV12-4 and TRBJ2-1; tentative D call: TRBD2 (5 bases). There are 17 residues in the CDR3. The germline V and J ends were trimmed by 5 bases and 8 bases, with 25 bases remaining between them. The CDR3 DNA reads TGTGCCAGCAGTCCCGCTCCACTAGGATGGGCCGGGGATGAGCAGTTCTTC. Translating gives CASSPAPLGWAGDEQFF.

This clonotype was detected only a few times. V gene TRBV10-3 combines with J gene TRBJ1-2; D uncertain. Trimming took 11 bases from V and 3 from J, leaving 16 bases between them. There are 13 residues in the CDR3. Germline V CDR1 and CDR2: ENHRY, SYGVKD. CDR3 sequence: CASTRQADYGYTF. CDR3 DNA sequence: TGTGCCTCGACCCGACAAGCAGACTATGGCTACACCTTC.

This clonotype has a handful of counts. The chain is built from TRBV12-3 or TRBV12-4 and TRBJ2-2, with D unresolved. The V end was cut by 3 bases, the J end by 2 bases, with 13 bases between. The length of the CDR3 is 16 residues. In DNA form, the CDR3 reads TGTGCCAGCAGTTTTGTAAGGGAACCCAACACCGGGGAGCTGTTTTTT. The encoded protein is CASSFVREPNTGELFF.